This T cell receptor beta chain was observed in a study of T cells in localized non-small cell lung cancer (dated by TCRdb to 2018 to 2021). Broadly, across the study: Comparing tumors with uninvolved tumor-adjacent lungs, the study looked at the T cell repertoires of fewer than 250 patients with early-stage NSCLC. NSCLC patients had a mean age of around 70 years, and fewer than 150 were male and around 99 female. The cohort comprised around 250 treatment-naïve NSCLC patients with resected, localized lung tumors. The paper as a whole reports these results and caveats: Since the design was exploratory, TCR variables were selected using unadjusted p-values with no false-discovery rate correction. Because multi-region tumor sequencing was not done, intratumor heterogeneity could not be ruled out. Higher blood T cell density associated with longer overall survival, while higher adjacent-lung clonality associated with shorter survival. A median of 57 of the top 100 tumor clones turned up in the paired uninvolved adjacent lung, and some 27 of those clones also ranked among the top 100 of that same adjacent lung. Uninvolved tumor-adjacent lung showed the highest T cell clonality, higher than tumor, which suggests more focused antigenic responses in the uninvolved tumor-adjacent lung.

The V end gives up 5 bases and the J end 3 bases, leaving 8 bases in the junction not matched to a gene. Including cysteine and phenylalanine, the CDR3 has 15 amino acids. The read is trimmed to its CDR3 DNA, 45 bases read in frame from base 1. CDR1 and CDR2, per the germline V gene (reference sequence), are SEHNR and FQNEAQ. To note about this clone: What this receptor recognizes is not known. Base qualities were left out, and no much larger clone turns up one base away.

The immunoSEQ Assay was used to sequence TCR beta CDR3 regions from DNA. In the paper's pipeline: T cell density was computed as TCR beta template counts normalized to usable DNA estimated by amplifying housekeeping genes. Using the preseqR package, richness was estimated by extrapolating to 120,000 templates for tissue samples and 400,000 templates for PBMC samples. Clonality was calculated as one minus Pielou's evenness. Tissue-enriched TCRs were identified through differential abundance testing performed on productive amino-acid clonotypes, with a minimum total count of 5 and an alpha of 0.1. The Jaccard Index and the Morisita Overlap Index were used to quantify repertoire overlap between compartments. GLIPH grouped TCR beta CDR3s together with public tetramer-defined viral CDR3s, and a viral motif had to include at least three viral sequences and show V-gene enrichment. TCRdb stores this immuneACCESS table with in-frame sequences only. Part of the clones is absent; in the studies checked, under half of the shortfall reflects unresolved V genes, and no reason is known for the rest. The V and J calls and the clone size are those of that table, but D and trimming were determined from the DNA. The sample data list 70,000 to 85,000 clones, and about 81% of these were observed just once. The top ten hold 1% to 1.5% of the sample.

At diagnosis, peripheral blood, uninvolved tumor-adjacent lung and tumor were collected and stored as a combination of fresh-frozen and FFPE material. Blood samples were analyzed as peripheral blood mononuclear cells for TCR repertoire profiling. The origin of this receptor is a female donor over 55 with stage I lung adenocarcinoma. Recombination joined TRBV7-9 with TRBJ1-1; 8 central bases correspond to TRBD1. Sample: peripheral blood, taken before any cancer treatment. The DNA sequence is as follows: TGTGCCAGCAGCCCTAGCAGGGGGCGAGACACTGAAGCTTTCTTT. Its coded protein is CASSPSRGRDTEAFF.